The T cell receptor (beta chain) described here comes from a study of shared clonotypes between healthy human individuals. Germline CDR1 is SNHLY and CDR2 is FYNNEI. This CDR3 contains 16 residues. Trimming at V came to 1 base and at J to 1 base, leaving 7 bases not matched to a gene. TCRdb keeps only in-frame clones here, not all; method: immunoSEQ multiplex PCR. In the table there are a few million clones, roughly 93% of which are singletons. Selected positively for CCR7 and CD45RO-negative, naive CD8 cells excluded terminally differentiated effector memory CD45RA+ cells. Sequenced sample: naive CD8+ T cells from PBMCs. This chain links TRBV2 with TRBJ2-7; 7 nucleotides align to TRBD2. This TCR derives from a man younger than 35 in good health. Some clones in this sample may be carry-over from other donors' samples. CDR3 DNA sequence: TGTGCCAGCAGTGAAGAACGGGCGGGAGAGTCCTACGAGCAGTACTTC. Translated: CASSEERAGESYEQYF.